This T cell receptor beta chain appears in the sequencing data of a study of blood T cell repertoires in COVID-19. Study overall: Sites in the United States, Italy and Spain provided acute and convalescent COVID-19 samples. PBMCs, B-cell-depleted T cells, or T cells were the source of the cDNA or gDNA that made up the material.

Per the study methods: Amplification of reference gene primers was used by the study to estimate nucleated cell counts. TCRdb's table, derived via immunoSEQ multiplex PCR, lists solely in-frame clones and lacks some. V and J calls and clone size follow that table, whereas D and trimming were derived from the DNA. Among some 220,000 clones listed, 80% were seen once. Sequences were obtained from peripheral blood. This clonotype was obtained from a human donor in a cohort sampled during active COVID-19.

CDR3 residues: CATSDGMGARYGYTF. CDR3 nucleotides: TGTGCCACCAGTGATGGGATGGGGGCAAGGTATGGCTACACCTTC. The rearrangement uses TRBV24-1 and TRBJ1-2; tentatively, D is TRBD1 (6 bases). The CDR3 has 15 amino acids. Germline V gives CDR1 KGHDR, CDR2 SFDVKD. V was pared by 3 bases and J by 5 bases, with 15 bases between.